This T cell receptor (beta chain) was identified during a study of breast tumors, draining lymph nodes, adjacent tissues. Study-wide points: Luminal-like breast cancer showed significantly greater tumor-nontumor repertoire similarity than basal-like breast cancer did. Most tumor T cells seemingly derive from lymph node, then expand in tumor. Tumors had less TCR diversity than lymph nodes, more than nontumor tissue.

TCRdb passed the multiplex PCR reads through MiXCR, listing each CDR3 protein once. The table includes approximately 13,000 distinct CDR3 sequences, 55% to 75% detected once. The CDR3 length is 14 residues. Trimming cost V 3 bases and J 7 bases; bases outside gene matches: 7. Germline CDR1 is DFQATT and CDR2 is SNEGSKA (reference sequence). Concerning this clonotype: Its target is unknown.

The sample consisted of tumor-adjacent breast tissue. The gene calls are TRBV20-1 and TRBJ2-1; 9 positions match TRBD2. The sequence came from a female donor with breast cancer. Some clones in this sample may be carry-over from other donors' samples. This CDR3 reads CSARDSGRKNEQFF. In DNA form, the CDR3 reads TGCAGTGCTAGGGATAGCGGGAGAAAGAATGAGCAGTTCTTC.